This T cell receptor (beta chain) was recovered during a study of Ad26.COV2.S vaccination and SARS-CoV-2 variants. As for the study in general: Intramuscular Ad26.COV2.S at 5x10^10 or 1x10^11 viral particles. Study conclusions and caveats: Participants in the vaccine arm had higher spike-specific TCR breadth; placebo recipients had lower. Post-vaccination breadth of spike-specific CD8+ and CD4+ T cell responses was reportedly substantial.

The treatment is: roughly 20 received Ad26.COV2.S at low or high dose, single or two shots; five or six received placebo; per-sample allocation not given. Day 63 after the first vaccine or placebo injection was the time point for sampling. An Ad26 vector expressing Wuhan-strain SARS-CoV-2 spike constituted the vaccine. To note about this clone: Its antigen remains unknown.

The germline V gene encodes CDR1 LGHDT and CDR2 YNNKEL (reference sequence). This CDR3 spans 17 amino acids. V was clipped by 0 bases and J by 5 bases; unmatched bases: 11. Measured with immunoSEQ multiplex PCR; TCRdb has only the in-frame clones, and not every one. The sample lists about 240,000 clones, roughly 88% seen once, with about 10% in the top ten. The sequence derives from a person between 18 and 60 years old who received the Ad26.COV2.S COVID-19 vaccine or a placebo. The chain combines TRBV3-1 (or the pseudogene TRBV3-2) with TRBJ2-5, with 8 nucleotides matching TRBD1. Sequenced here: peripheral blood, sampled in a trial of Ad26.COV2.S vaccine versus placebo. This CDR3 is CASSQDQLGRGHETQYF. CDR3 nucleotide sequence: TGTGCCAGCAGCCAAGATCAGTTAGGCAGGGGGCACGAGACCCAGTACTTC.